Below, 20 T cell receptor beta chains from the same sample are listed, as sequenced in a study of identical twins. Each CDR3 protein is one row after TCRdb ran MiXCR on the 5' RACE reads. This sample has some 1,600,000 distinct CDR3 sequences, with less than 40% found just once. Material: cord blood. The receptors stem from a newborn girl in good health.

Remarks on this clonotype: The junction and the germline gene differ at one end; a read error may be behind it. The chain joins TRBV5-1 to TRBJ2-7; TRBD2 agrees at 10 bases. This CDR3 region has 13 residues. Germline V CDR1 and CDR2: SGHRS, YFSETQ. The CDR3 DNA follows: TGCGCCAGCAGCTTGACTAGCGGGGCCGAGCAGTCCTTC. Translation gives CASSLTSGAEQSF.

The chain uses TRBV11-2 and TRBJ1-2; D not resolved. CDR1 and CDR2 (germline): SGHAT, FQNNGV. Trimming took off 1 base at V and 7 bases at J, with 13 bases between the two ends. The CDR3 sequence is 14 residues long. DNA of the CDR3: TGTGCCAGCAGCTTAGGGCGGCCGTCGGGTGGCTACACCTTC. Protein: CASSLGRPSGGYTF.

The CDR3 nucleotides read TGCAGTGCGGAAAGCGGGAGGGCCGGGAATGAGCAGTACTTC. Protein: CSAESGRAGNEQYF. The chain carries TRBV20-1 and TRBJ2-5; 10 nucleotides agree with TRBD2. Germline V lookup: CDR1 DFQATT, CDR2 SNEGSKA (reference sequence). The CDR3 runs 14 residues. After removal of 6 bases from V and 11 bases from J, the junction contained 15 bases not matched to a gene.

Only one count was recorded for this clonotype. The V call is TRBV20-1, the J call TRBJ2-2; 10 nucleotides align to TRBD1. V shed 4 bases and J 2 bases; nucleotides not matched to a gene: 4. The germline CDR1 and CDR2 sequences are DFQATT and SNEGSKA (reference sequence). CDR3 size: 15 residues. The CDR3 protein is CSAIDRGPNTGELFF. CDR3 in DNA: TGCAGTGCTATAGACAGGGGGCCAAACACCGGGGAGCTGTTTTTT.

This clonotype has a handful of counts. The chain joins TRBV12-3 or TRBV12-4 to TRBJ1-1; D gene ambiguous. The CDR3 is 12 residues long. Trimming took 5 bases from V and 6 from J, leaving 10 bases between them. CDR3 sequence (DNA): TGTGCCAGCAGTGGACGGCCCTCTGAAGCTTTCTTT. Protein product: CASSGRPSEAFF.

Only one count was recorded for this clonotype. The chain employs TRBV9 and TRBJ1-2; 8 positions match TRBD1. The CDR3 has 16 amino acids. Per the germline V gene, CDR1 is SGDLS and CDR2 is YYNGEE. Trimming cost V 4 bases and J 4 bases; bases outside gene matches: 12. The CDR3 spells CASSRARDRGTYGYTF. The CDR3 DNA is TGTGCCAGCAGCCGAGCGAGAGACAGGGGCACCTATGGCTACACCTTC.

The chain joins TRBV4-2 to TRBJ2-3; perhaps TRBD2 as D (6 bases). V was trimmed by 0 bases and J by 6 bases, leaving 16 bases between them. The CDR3 totals 16 residues. Germline V gives CDR1 LGHNA, CDR2 YNFKEQ. Written as DNA, the CDR3 is TGTGCCAGCAGCCAAGACCCTAGGCGGGAAAGGGATACGCAGTATTTT. Protein sequence: CASSQDPRRERDTQYF.

The V call is TRBV10-3, the J call TRBJ1-2, with D hard to call. CDR1 is ENHRY, CDR2 SYGVKD, per germline. V shed 5 bases and J shed 10 bases, with 14 bases lying between them. The CDR3 extends over 12 amino acids. DNA of the CDR3: TGTGCCATCAGTCGGCAGGAGGGCCCCTACACCTTC. Its protein is CAISRQEGPYTF.

This clonotype turned up a few times. At one end, the junction sequence differs from germline, possibly due to a read error. V usage is TRBV27 and J usage is TRBJ2-1; 9 bases align to TRBD2. CDR3 length: 15 residues. From germline, CDR1 is MNHEY and CDR2 SMNVEV (reference sequence). The CDR3 spells CAGSLIAGVYNEQFF. DNA for the CDR3: TGTGCCGGCAGTTTGATAGCGGGGGTATACAATGAGCAGTTCTTC.

This chain joins TRBV20-1 and TRBJ2-1, with TRBD2 identical over 8 bases. V was pared by 3 bases and J by 6 bases, with 7 bases of the junction left unmatched. Germline V gene data show CDR1 as DFQATT and CDR2 as SNEGSKA (reference sequence). CDR3 length: 14 residues. The DNA for the CDR3 is TGCAGTGCTAGGCGGGCGGGGGGCGGCAATGAGCAGTTCTTC. Its translation is CSARRAGGGNEQFF.

About this clonotype: One end of the junction varies from germline; a read error may be responsible. The V gene is TRBV4-1, the J gene TRBJ2-1, with D perhaps matching TRBD1 (6 bases). This CDR3 region has 18 residues. Germline V gene data show CDR1 as MGHRA and CDR2 as YSYEKL. This CDR3 is CGSSPPHLGHSSYNEQFF. CDR3 coding DNA: TGCGGCAGCAGCCCCCCTCACCTGGGACATTCCTCCTACAATGAGCAGTTCTTC.

The table lists this clonotype with many counts. One end of the junction is discordant with germline, which a read error may explain. The genes are TRBV5-1 and TRBJ2-1; D ambiguous. This CDR3 is built from 12 residues. In germline, CDR1 is SGHRS, CDR2 YFSETQ. The CDR3 sequence is CASSLVANEQFF. The DNA of the CDR3 is TGTGCCAGCAGTTTAGTCGCCAATGAGCAGTTCTTC.

This chain joins TRBV24-1 and TRBJ2-5; maybe TRBD1 (6 bases). Germline CDR1 reads KGHDR; CDR2 reads SFDVKD. CDR3 length equals 13 residues. The V and J ends lost 1 base and 5 bases respectively, with 7 bases between them. The CDR3 coding sequence is TGTGCCACCAGTGATTTTGGACAGGAGACCCAGTACTTC. Protein product: CATSDFGQETQYF.

This clonotype was seen more than once but under ten times. This chain joins TRBV20-1 and TRBJ2-7; TRBD2 matches at 8 bases. The J segment lost 0 bases and the V segment lost 7 bases, leaving 14 bases of the junction unmatched. Germline loops: CDR1 DFQATT, CDR2 SNEGSKA (reference sequence). CDR3 length equals 16 residues. The CDR3: CSVFLLAAPSSYEQYF. The CDR3 coding sequence is TGCAGTGTTTTTCTACTAGCGGCCCCGAGCTCCTACGAGCAGTACTTC.

The chain employs TRBV28 and TRBJ2-6; D not certain. Germline V gene sequence: CDR1 MDHEN, CDR2 SYDVKM. The germline V and J ends were trimmed by 6 bases and 0 bases, with 9 bases remaining between them. CDR3 length: 15 residues. The CDR3 nucleotides are TGTGCCAGCAGCCTGACACCCTCTGGGGCCAACGTCCTGACTTTC. It specifies CASSLTPSGANVLTF.

V is TRBV20-1 and J is TRBJ2-3, with 8 nucleotides matching TRBD1. This CDR3 has 15 amino acids. V shed 1 base and J 2 bases; nucleotides not matched to a gene: 5. CDR1 and CDR2 (germline): DFQATT, SNEGSKA (reference sequence). The CDR3 nucleotides read TGCAGTGCTAGAGGACCCAGGGGGCCCACAGATACGCAGTATTTT. The encoded protein is CSARGPRGPTDTQYF.

This clonotype was seen many times. This chain links TRBV10-3 with TRBJ2-1; D is uncertain. The CDR3 sequence is 15 residues long. Germline V gene lookup returns CDR1 ENHRY and CDR2 SYGVKD. V gave up 3 bases and J gave up 5 bases, with 14 bases separating them. In DNA, the CDR3 is TGTGCCATCAGTGATAGAGGCCCTCCCCACAATGAGCAGTTCTTC. Protein sequence: CAISDRGPPHNEQFF.

The chain couples TRBV12-3 or TRBV12-4 to TRBJ2-7, with 11 bases fitting TRBD1. The CDR3 totals 18 residues. V lost 1 base and J lost 5; bases outside the gene matches: 13. In DNA form, the CDR3 reads TGTGCCAGCAGTTTAGGGACAGGGGGCGGTTCCCTCCCCGACGAGCAGTACTTC. The encoded protein is CASSLGTGGGSLPDEQYF.

This chain joins TRBV6-1 and TRBJ1-1; D ambiguous. Trimming cost V 6 bases and J 0 bases, with 14 bases left between them. CDR1 and CDR2 (germline): MNHNS, SASEGT. CDR3 length: 15 amino acids. This chain's CDR3 is CASRDPPGVNTEAFF. The CDR3 DNA reads as TGTGCCAGCAGAGATCCCCCCGGAGTGAACACTGAAGCTTTCTTT.

In DNA form, the CDR3 reads TGTGCCAGTAGTATCAAGGGGAGGGGGTACAATGAGCAGTTCTTC. Translating it yields CASSIKGRGYNEQFF. The chain links TRBV19 to TRBJ2-1; TRBD2 might be the D (7 bases). The CDR3 runs to 15 residues. Germline V gene data show CDR1 as LNHDA and CDR2 as SQIVND (reference sequence). With 3 bases removed from V and 4 bases from J, the gap between germline ends came to 13 bases.